These 11 T cell receptor beta chains were all obtained from the same sample, sequenced in a study of blood T cell repertoires in COVID-19. Assay: immunoSEQ multiplex PCR; the TCRdb copy retains only in-frame clones and omits some. The sample contains 280,000 or so clones, approximately 85% of which appear only once. The sample comprised PBMCs or T cells enriched from blood (not recorded which). These receptors came from a man aged 30 to 39 who had recovered from COVID-19.

J is TRBJ2-7 and V is TRBV3-1 (or the pseudogene TRBV3-2), with 10 positions matching TRBD2. This CDR3 contains 14 residues. J was trimmed by 3 bases and V by 3 bases; bases with no gene match: 2. In germline, CDR1 is LGHDT, CDR2 YNNKEL (reference sequence). As DNA, the CDR3 is TGTGCCAGCAGCCACGGACTAGCGGTCTACGAGCAGTACTTC. This translates into CASSHGLAVYEQYF.

The CDR3 DNA follows: TGTGCCAGCAGTCTAAGGGGGCAGGGATCCCCGGGTGGGGAGCTGTTTTTT. Its protein product is CASSLRGQGSPGGELFF. The chain couples TRBV6-6 to TRBJ2-2, with TRBD1 matching over 7 bases. Germline CDR1 reads MNHNY; CDR2 reads SVGAGI (reference sequence). Trimming removed 5 bases from V and 8 bases from J; junction bases left unmatched: 17. The CDR3 totals 17 residues.

The chain carries TRBV9 and TRBJ2-7; 7 bases are a match to TRBD1. Germline V lookup: CDR1 SGDLS, CDR2 YYNGEE. V shed 3 bases and J 0 bases; nucleotides not matched to a gene: 9. This CDR3 is built from 16 residues. This CDR3 is CASSARRDSHSYEQYF. The CDR3 DNA sequence: TGTGCCAGCAGCGCACGACGGGACAGCCACTCCTACGAGCAGTACTTC.

The CDR3 sequence is CASSPRQFGAFF. CDR3 bases: TGTGCCAGTAGCCCCCGACAGTTCGGAGCTTTCTTT. This sequence joins TRBV19 and TRBJ1-1; possibly TRBD1 for D (5 bases). V dropped 6 bases and J dropped 10 bases, with 15 bases sitting between them. The germline V gene has CDR1 LNHDA and CDR2 SQIVND (reference sequence). This CDR3 spans 12 amino acids.

This chain links TRBV7-2 with TRBJ2-1; weak D call: TRBD2 (6 bases). V gave up 2 bases and J gave up 7 bases, with 12 bases separating them. Looked up from germline, CDR1 is SGHTA and CDR2 is FQGNSA. The CDR3 spans 14 residues. The CDR3 DNA reads TGTGCCAGCAGCTTAAGTTACGGAGGGAATGAGCAGTTCTTC. This codes for CASSLSYGGNEQFF.

This clone was recorded once. The V and J genes are TRBV4-1 and TRBJ1-4; TRBD1 aligns across 10 bases. The V segment lost 2 bases and the J segment 4 bases; nucleotides outside the gene matches: 10. This CDR3 is 18 amino acids long. CDR1 and CDR2 from the germline V gene are MGHRA and YSYEKL. CDR3 in DNA: TGCGCCAGCAGCCAAACTCGGGACAGGGGCGCCAGTAATGAAAAACTGTTTTTT. Translating gives CASSQTRDRGASNEKLFF.

The chain links TRBV18 to TRBJ2-7; 9 nucleotides align to TRBD1. Germline values: CDR1 KGHSH, CDR2 LQKENI. This CDR3 is built from 16 residues. The V segment lost 2 bases and the J segment 5 bases; nucleotides outside the gene matches: 10. The CDR3 here is CASSPGRTGVENEQYF. In nucleotides, the CDR3 is TGTGCCAGCTCACCAGGGAGGACAGGGGTGGAAAACGAGCAGTACTTC.

CDR3 sequence reads: CASSYGGYGTQYF. The CDR3 nucleotides read TGTGCCAGCAGTTACGGGGGCTACGGTACGCAGTATTTT. The V gene is TRBV6-5, the J gene TRBJ2-3; tentative D call: TRBD1 (6 bases). The germline V gene encodes CDR1 MNHEY and CDR2 SVGAGI. V gave up 2 bases and J gave up 8 bases, with 11 bases separating them. The CDR3 totals 13 residues.

The chain uses TRBV3-1 (or the pseudogene TRBV3-2) and TRBJ2-7; 8 bases match TRBD2. The germline gives CDR1 LGHDT, CDR2 YNNKEL (reference sequence). Losses at the gene ends were 3 bases for V and 2 bases for J; bases not matched to a gene: 15. This CDR3 contains 18 residues. CDR3 in DNA: TGTGCCAGCAGCCAGGGGGGACTAGTACAACTTGGCCCCTACGAGCAGTACTTC. This translates into CASSQGGLVQLGPYEQYF.

On this clone itself: A junction boundary mismatches the germline segment, possibly from a read error. The CDR3 loop reads CANSRRLAGGPHTQYF. DNA for the CDR3: TGTGCCAACAGCCGGAGACTAGCGGGGGGGCCACATACGCAGTATTTT. The V call is TRBV7-6, the J call TRBJ2-3; 14 bases agree with TRBD2. Germline V lookup: CDR1 SGHVS, CDR2 FNYEAQ. CDR3 size: 16 residues.

This chain connects TRBV5-1 to TRBJ2-1, with D tentatively TRBD1 (5 bases). The CDR3 is made up of 14 amino acids. Deletions cut 5 bases from V and 0 bases from J, with 9 bases between. Germline V gene sequence: CDR1 SGHRS, CDR2 YFSETQ. CDR3 amino acids: CASRTENSYNEQFF. CDR3 DNA sequence: TGCGCCAGCAGGACAGAGAACTCCTACAATGAGCAGTTCTTC.